This T cell receptor (beta chain) was retrieved from a study of cytomegalovirus exposure and HLA in healthy donors. Study findings and constraints: It was only CMV serostatus that was available as immune exposure information.

On this clone: What it binds is not known.

The primer mix had 60 Vbeta and 13 Jbeta primers. Clones were sequenced by immunoSEQ multiplex PCR, and TCRdb holds only the in-frame ones, with some missing. The table has 150,000 to 200,000 clones, roughly 70% seen once. Donors likely had unrecorded immune exposures despite being nominally healthy when sampled. The clonotype originates from a man under 40 in good health and CMV-seropositive. Sequencing was carried out using PBMCs.

The CDR3 DNA follows: TGCGCCAGCAGCTTGGAAGGGGGCTTAGTTGAAAAACTGTTTTTT. Protein: CASSLEGGLVEKLFF. The chain carries TRBV5-1 and TRBJ1-4; 7 bases align to TRBD1. Trimming cost V 0 bases and J 7 bases; bases outside gene matches: 6. The CDR3 loop spans 15 amino acids. CDR1 and CDR2 from the germline V gene are SGHRS and YFSETQ.